This passage covers 27 T cell receptor beta chains from one sample sequenced in a study of T-cell reconstitution after alpha-beta-depleted transplantation in children. Unique molecular identifiers were used in preparing the TCRbeta library. In TCRdb, the PCR reads were re-called with MiXCR into one record per CDR3 protein. In the table there are approximately 240,000 distinct CDR3 sequences, roughly 9% of which are singletons. This specimen consisted of PBMCs from the stem cell graft donor, obtained from the stem cell graft. Receptors were obtained from a human donor who donated a stem cell graft to a child with acute lymphoblastic leukemia.

This clonotype was found many times. The chain couples TRBV20-1 to TRBJ2-5; maybe TRBD1 (6 bases). V lost 2 bases and J 7 bases, leaving 20 bases between the germline ends. CDR1 DFQATT and CDR2 SNEGSKA come from the germline V gene (reference sequence). The CDR3 has 15 amino acids. The CDR3 spells CSARPTGRNKATQYF. CDR3 in DNA: TGCAGTGCTAGACCGACAGGAAGAAATAAGGCGACCCAGTACTTC.

This clonotype was counted at least ten times. V and J are TRBV29-1 and TRBJ1-5, with TRBD1 identical over 9 bases. Trimming at V came to 3 bases and at J to 10 bases, leaving 7 bases not matched to a gene. The V gene's germline CDR1 is SQVTM and CDR2 ANQGSEA. CDR3 size: 13 residues. CDR3 nucleotide sequence: TGCAGCGTTGAGGAGGACAGGGGAGCTCCCCAGCATTTT. This translates into CSVEEDRGAPQHF.

In this sample, this clonotype turned up many times. V usage is TRBV5-6 and J usage is TRBJ2-3; D not resolved. CDR3 length: 15 amino acids. Germline loops: CDR1 SGHDT, CDR2 YYEEEE. V was clipped by 0 bases and J by 0 bases, with 8 bases between them. The CDR3 DNA sequence: TGTGCCAGCAGCTTGGTTGGAAGGAGCACAGATACGCAGTATTTT. The encoded protein is CASSLVGRSTDTQYF.

This clonotype was seen more than once but under ten times. This sequence joins TRBV6-4 and TRBJ1-3; no clear D. The CDR3 extends over 17 amino acids. V was shortened by 4 bases and J by 0 bases, with 16 bases between the two germline ends. Germline V gene sequence: CDR1 MRHNA, CDR2 SNTAGT. CDR3 region: CASSVITGPTSGNTIYF. The DNA of the CDR3 is TGTGCCAGCAGTGTCATAACGGGCCCGACCTCTGGAAACACCATATATTTT.

This clonotype occurred a few times. This rearrangement joins TRBV7-2 to TRBJ2-7, with 7 bases lining up with TRBD2. The V and J ends lost 5 bases and 0 bases, in that order; junction bases with no gene match: 7. Germline V gene lookup returns CDR1 SGHTA and CDR2 FQGNSA. The CDR3 consists of 15 residues. CDR3 region: CASSPLGGSSYEQYF. In nucleotides, the CDR3 is TGTGCCAGCAGCCCTCTCGGGGGGAGCTCCTACGAGCAGTACTTC. The complete variable domain, with remaining parts taken from reference TRBV7-2 and TRBJ2-7, reads GAGVSQSPSNKVTEKGKDVELRCDPISGHTALYWYRQSLGQGLEFLIYFQGNSAPDKSGLPSDRFSAERTGGSVSTLTIQRTQQEDSAVYLCASSPLGGSSYEQYFGPGTRLTVT.

The chain uses TRBV12-3 or TRBV12-4 and TRBJ2-7; 9 nucleotides agree with TRBD1. The V gene end was trimmed by 6 bases and the J gene end by 5 bases; junction bases not matched to a gene: 11. The CDR3 is made up of 15 amino acids. CDR3 in DNA: TGTGCCAGCAGGCCCCCCGGGACAGGGTTCCACGAGCAGTACTTC. This codes for CASRPPGTGFHEQYF.

This clonotype was seen many times. The chain employs TRBV6-2 or TRBV6-3 and TRBJ2-7; 10 bases match TRBD2. There are 13 residues in the CDR3. Germline loops: CDR1 MNHEY, CDR2 SVGEGT. V trimming: 6 bases; J trimming: 9 bases; junction bases outside the gene matches: 8. CDR3 DNA sequence: TGTGCCAGCAGCACACAACTAGCGGGGCGGCAGTACTTC. Protein sequence: CASSTQLAGRQYF.

CDR3 region: CASSLIVISQGGTEAFF. For the CDR3, the DNA is TGTGCCAGCAGCTTAATTGTGATCTCCCAGGGAGGCACTGAAGCTTTCTTT. V and J are TRBV7-2 and TRBJ1-1; TRBD1 is a possible D gene (5 bases). This CDR3 comprises 17 residues. Per germline, CDR1 SGHTA and CDR2 FQGNSA. Trimming left V 2 bases short and J 4 bases short, with 20 bases between.

The chain carries TRBV7-9 and TRBJ1-2; possibly TRBD1 for D (6 bases). CDR1 is SEHNR and CDR2 is FQNEAQ in the germline V gene (reference sequence). Trimming took 2 bases from V and 8 from J, leaving 21 bases between them. This CDR3 has 16 residues. CDR3 protein: CASSLHLSGAPKGYTF. The CDR3 bases are TGTGCCAGCAGCTTACATCTATCGGGGGCGCCTAAGGGCTACACCTTC.

Many counts were recorded for this clonotype. The CDR3: CASSYRQGDGYTF. In DNA form, the CDR3 reads TGTGCCAGCAGTTACCGACAGGGGGATGGCTACACCTTC. The rearrangement links TRBV6-6 to TRBJ1-2; 9 bases match TRBD1. The CDR3 extends over 13 amino acids. V shed 2 bases and J 6 bases; nucleotides not matched to a gene: 1. CDR1 MNHNY and CDR2 SVGAGI come from the germline V gene (reference sequence).

This clonotype has at least ten counts. The chain has TRBV18 and TRBJ2-1, with 10 nucleotides matching TRBD2. Germline loops: CDR1 KGHSH, CDR2 LQKENI. Unmatched junction bases numbered 5, after V lost 2 bases and J lost 7 bases. The CDR3 runs 15 residues. CDR3 nucleotide sequence: TGTGCCAGCTCACCAAAAGCGGGGGGGCCAAATGAGCAGTTCTTC. It encodes CASSPKAGGPNEQFF.

This clonotype was seen ten or more times. V is TRBV12-3 or TRBV12-4 and J is TRBJ1-1; 7 bases align to TRBD1. The CDR3 is 13 residues long. The V gene end was trimmed by 3 bases and the J gene end by 3 bases; junction bases not matched to a gene: 1. The CDR3 region has the DNA TGTGCCAGCAGTTTTGACAGGGACACTGAAGCTTTCTTT. Its protein is CASSFDRDTEAFF.

The rearrangement links TRBV12-3 or TRBV12-4 to TRBJ1-6; D is undetermined. Trimming took 3 bases from V and 9 from J, leaving 6 bases between them. The CDR3 sequence is 12 residues long. CDR3 region: CASSFSGSPLHF. The CDR3 DNA follows: TGTGCCAGCAGTTTTTCGGGTTCACCCCTCCACTTT.

This clonotype was detected many times. The chain couples TRBV20-1 to TRBJ2-5, with 10 nucleotides matching TRBD1. The CDR3 has 13 residues. The J segment lost 4 bases and the V segment lost 6 bases, leaving 5 bases of the junction unmatched. Germline-derived CDR1 and CDR2 are DFQATT and SNEGSKA (reference sequence). The CDR3 spells CSADRGHPETQYF. In DNA form, the CDR3 reads TGCAGTGCCGACAGGGGGCATCCAGAGACCCAGTACTTC.

This clonotype has at least ten counts. The chain uses TRBV25-1 and TRBJ2-1; TRBD2 matches at 12 bases. The CDR3 consists of 16 residues. V shed 6 bases and J 4 bases; nucleotides not matched to a gene: 7. Per the germline V gene, CDR1 is MGHDK and CDR2 is SYGVNS. The CDR3 region is CASRQLGTSGYNEQFF. The CDR3, as DNA: TGTGCCAGCAGGCAGTTAGGGACTAGCGGGTACAATGAGCAGTTCTTC.

This clonotype was picked up a small number of times. This chain connects TRBV12-3 or TRBV12-4 to TRBJ1-5, with D possibly matching TRBD1 (5 bases). This CDR3 contains 13 residues. The V end lost 6 bases, the J end lost 3 bases, and 9 bases lay between the germline ends. The CDR3 reads CASRDTVNQPQHF. CDR3 nucleotides: TGTGCCAGCAGGGACACCGTCAATCAGCCCCAGCATTTT.

This clonotype occurred many times. The chain couples TRBV11-2 to TRBJ1-2; 8 positions match TRBD1. This CDR3 has 13 residues. Germline V gives CDR1 SGHAT, CDR2 FQNNGV. Germline trimming cut 3 bases from V and 7 bases from J; bases unmatched to any gene: 4. CDR3 DNA: TGTGCCAGCAGCTTCCAGGGGGCGGGTGGCTACACCTTC. It yields the protein CASSFQGAGGYTF.

This clonotype was seen more than once but under ten times. J is TRBJ1-2 and V is TRBV5-1, with D possibly TRBD1 on 6 matching bases. V was cut by 0 bases and J by 7 bases, with 19 bases left in between. The CDR3 length is 16 residues. Germline loops: CDR1 SGHRS, CDR2 YFSETQ. The CDR3 nucleotides read TGCGCCAGCAGCTTGGCAGGGGCCCTCGCAAGAGGTGGCTACACCTTC. Residues: CASSLAGALARGGYTF.

This rearrangement joins TRBV18 to TRBJ2-1; D not resolved. Germline values: CDR1 KGHSH, CDR2 LQKENI. The CDR3 spans 11 residues. Trimming took off 3 bases at V and 10 bases at J, with 7 bases between the two ends. The CDR3 is CASSPMPEQFF. The CDR3 bases are TGTGCCAGCTCACCCATGCCCGAGCAGTTCTTC.

The chain recombines TRBV27 with TRBJ2-5; D remains ambiguous. Germline V gene lookup returns CDR1 MNHEY and CDR2 SMNVEV (reference sequence). CDR3 length equals 12 residues. V shed 6 bases and J shed 1 base, with 6 bases lying between them. The CDR3 protein is CASRGLQETQYF. The CDR3 DNA reads TGTGCCAGCAGGGGCCTCCAAGAGACCCAGTACTTC.

This clonotype was counted many times. The chain combines TRBV24-1 with TRBJ1-1, with D unresolved. Germline CDR1 is KGHDR and CDR2 is SFDVKD. The CDR3 contains 13 residues. V was shortened by 3 bases and J by 1 base, with 5 bases between the two germline ends. This chain's CDR3 is CATSDGENTEAFF. In DNA, the CDR3 is TGTGCCACCAGTGATGGCGAGAACACTGAAGCTTTCTTT.

This clonotype occurred a few times. The chain carries TRBV20-1 and TRBJ1-1; D is unresolved. Germline loops: CDR1 DFQATT, CDR2 SNEGSKA (reference sequence). Trimming took 0 bases from V and 1 from J, leaving 12 bases between them. The CDR3 is 15 residues long. CDR3 sequence (DNA): TGCAGTGCTAGAGATTGGGTAGGAAGGAACACTGAAGCTTTCTTT. It specifies CSARDWVGRNTEAFF.

The chain has TRBV3-1 and TRBJ2-5; D may be TRBD1 (6 bases). V gave up 4 bases and J gave up 2 bases, with 14 bases separating them. CDR1 and CDR2 from the germline V gene are LGHDT and YNNKEL (reference sequence). There are 15 residues in the CDR3. The CDR3 spells CASSRHFGQQETQYF. The CDR3 DNA follows: TGTGCCAGCAGCCGCCATTTTGGACAGCAAGAGACCCAGTACTTC.

The V and J genes are TRBV29-1 and TRBJ1-2, with D perhaps TRBD1 (5 bases). Germline-derived CDR1 and CDR2 are SQVTM and ANQGSEA. The V and J ends lost 4 bases and 7 bases respectively, with 16 bases between them. The CDR3 has 13 amino acids. For the CDR3, the DNA is TGCAGCGTTGTGGAGGGGCCTAGGGGTGGCTACACCTTC. It specifies CSVVEGPRGGYTF.

The chain uses TRBV5-1 and TRBJ2-3; 8 bases are a match to TRBD2. This CDR3 region has 16 residues. Germline loops: CDR1 SGHRS, CDR2 YFSETQ. With V trimmed by 0 bases and J by 3 bases, 6 bases remained unmatched. CDR3 nucleotide sequence: TGCGCCAGCAGCTTGGTGTTCGGGGGGGCTACAGATACGCAGTATTTT. It encodes CASSLVFGGATDTQYF.

This clonotype was observed many times. This chain connects TRBV5-1 to TRBJ2-7; D may be TRBD1 or TRBD2 (6 bases each). With 4 bases removed from V and 3 bases from J, the gap between germline ends came to 14 bases. This CDR3 has 14 amino acids. Per germline, CDR1 SGHRS and CDR2 YFSETQ. The CDR3 protein is CASSDPGGGYEQYF. The CDR3, as DNA: TGCGCCAGCAGCGACCCTGGAGGGGGCTACGAGCAGTACTTC.

Notes on this clonotype: This clone may be a read error of a much larger clone one base away. The chain joins TRBV11-2 to TRBJ2-5, with 10 nucleotides matching TRBD1. Germline CDR1 SGHAT, CDR2 FQNNGV. The CDR3 sequence is 14 residues long. The CDR3 spells CTSSPDRGLETQYF. CDR3 bases: TGTACCAGCAGCCCAGACAGGGGGCTAGAGACCCAGTACTTC.